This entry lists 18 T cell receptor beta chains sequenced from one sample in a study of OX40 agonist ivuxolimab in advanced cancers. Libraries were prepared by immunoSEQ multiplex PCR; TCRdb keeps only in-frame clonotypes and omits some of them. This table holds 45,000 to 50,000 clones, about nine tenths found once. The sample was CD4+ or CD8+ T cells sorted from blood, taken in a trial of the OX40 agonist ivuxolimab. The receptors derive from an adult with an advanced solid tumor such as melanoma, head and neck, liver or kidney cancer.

In DNA, the CDR3 is TGCGCCAGCAGCTTATCTGGTTACGAGCAGTACTTC. It translates to CASSLSGYEQYF. The chain carries TRBV5-1 and TRBJ2-7; D unresolved. CDR3 length: 12 residues. V was trimmed by 2 bases and J by 4 bases, leaving 7 bases between them. Germline assignment: CDR1 SGHRS and CDR2 YFSETQ.

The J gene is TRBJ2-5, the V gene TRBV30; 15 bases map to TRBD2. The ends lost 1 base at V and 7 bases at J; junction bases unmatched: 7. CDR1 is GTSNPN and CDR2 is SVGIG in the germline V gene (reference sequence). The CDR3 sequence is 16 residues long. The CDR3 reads CAWSGKGLAGGLTQYF. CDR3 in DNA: TGTGCCTGGAGTGGAAAGGGACTAGCGGGAGGCCTGACCCAGTACTTC.

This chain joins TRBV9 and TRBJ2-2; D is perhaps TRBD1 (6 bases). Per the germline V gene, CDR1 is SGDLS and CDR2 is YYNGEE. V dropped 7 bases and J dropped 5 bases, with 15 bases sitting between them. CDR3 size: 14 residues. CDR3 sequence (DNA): TGTGCCAGCGAGGGGGACCTGGTAACCGGGGAGCTGTTTTTT. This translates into CASEGDLVTGELFF.

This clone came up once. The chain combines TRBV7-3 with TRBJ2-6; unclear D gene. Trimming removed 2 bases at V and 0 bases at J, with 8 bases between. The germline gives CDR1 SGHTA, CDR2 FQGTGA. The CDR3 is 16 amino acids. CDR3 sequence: CASSLRPGSGANVLTF. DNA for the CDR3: TGTGCCAGCAGCTTACGGCCCGGCTCTGGGGCCAACGTCCTGACTTTC. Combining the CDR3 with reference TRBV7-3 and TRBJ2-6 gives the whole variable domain GAGVSQTPSNKVTEKGKYVELRCDPISGHTALYWYRQSLGQGPEFLIYFQGTGAADDSGLPNDRFFAVRPEGSVSTLKIQRTERGDSAVYLCASSLRPGSGANVLTFGAGSRLTVL.

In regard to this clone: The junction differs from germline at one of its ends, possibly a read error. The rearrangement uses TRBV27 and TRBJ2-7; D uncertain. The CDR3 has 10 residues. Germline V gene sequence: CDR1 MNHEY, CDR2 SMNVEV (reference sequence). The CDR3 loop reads CASSLRVEVF. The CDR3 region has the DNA TGTGCCAGCAGTTTAAGGGTCGAGGTCTTC.

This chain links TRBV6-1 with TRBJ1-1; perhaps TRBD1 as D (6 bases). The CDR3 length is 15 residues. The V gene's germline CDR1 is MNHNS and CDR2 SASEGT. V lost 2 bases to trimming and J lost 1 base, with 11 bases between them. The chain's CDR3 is CASSEQGWENTEAFF. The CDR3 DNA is TGTGCCAGCAGTGAACAGGGGTGGGAGAACACTGAAGCTTTCTTT.

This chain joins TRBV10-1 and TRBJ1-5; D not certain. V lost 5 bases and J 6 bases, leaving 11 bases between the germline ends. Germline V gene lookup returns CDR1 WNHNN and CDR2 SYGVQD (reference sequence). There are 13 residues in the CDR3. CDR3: CASSLTRSQPQHF. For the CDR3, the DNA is TGCGCCAGCAGTCTGACCCGTAGTCAGCCCCAGCATTTT.

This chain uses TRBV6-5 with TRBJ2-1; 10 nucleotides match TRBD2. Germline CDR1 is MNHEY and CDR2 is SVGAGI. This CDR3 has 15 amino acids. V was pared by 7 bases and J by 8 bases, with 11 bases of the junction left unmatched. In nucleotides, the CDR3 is TGTGCCAGCAACAGAGTGGCTAGCGGGAGTGATGAGCAGTTCTTC. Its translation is CASNRVASGSDEQFF.

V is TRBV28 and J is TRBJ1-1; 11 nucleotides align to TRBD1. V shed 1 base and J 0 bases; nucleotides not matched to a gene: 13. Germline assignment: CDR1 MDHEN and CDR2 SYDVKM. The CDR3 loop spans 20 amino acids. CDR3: CASSLFGQGALTVMNTEAFF. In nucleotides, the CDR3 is TGTGCCAGCAGTTTATTCGGACAGGGGGCCCTTACAGTAATGAACACTGAAGCTTTCTTT.

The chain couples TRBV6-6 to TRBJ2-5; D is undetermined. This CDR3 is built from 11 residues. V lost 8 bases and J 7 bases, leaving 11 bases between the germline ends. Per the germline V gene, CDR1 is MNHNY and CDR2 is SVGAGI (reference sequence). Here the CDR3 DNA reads TGTGCCAGCGCGGTACTGGGGACCCAGTACTTC. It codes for CASAVLGTQYF.

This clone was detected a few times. CDR3 DNA sequence: TGTGCCTGGAGTCCCGGGACAGGGAGGAACACCATATATTTT. It yields the protein CAWSPGTGRNTIYF. V usage is TRBV30 and J usage is TRBJ1-3, with 9 bases aligning to TRBD1. Trimming cost V 2 bases and J 7 bases; bases outside gene matches: 6. Per the germline V gene, CDR1 is GTSNPN and CDR2 is SVGIG (reference sequence). CDR3 length: 14 residues.

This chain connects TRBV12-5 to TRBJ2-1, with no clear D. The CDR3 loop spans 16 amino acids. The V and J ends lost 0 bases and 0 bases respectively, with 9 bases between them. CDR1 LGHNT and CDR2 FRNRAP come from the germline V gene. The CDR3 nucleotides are TGTGCTAGTGGTTTGGTAGGGCGTAGCTCCTACAATGAGCAGTTCTTC. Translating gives CASGLVGRSSYNEQFF.

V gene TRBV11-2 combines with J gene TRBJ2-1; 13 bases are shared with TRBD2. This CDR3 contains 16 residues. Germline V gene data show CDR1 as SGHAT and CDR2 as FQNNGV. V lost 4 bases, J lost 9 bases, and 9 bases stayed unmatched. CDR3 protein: CASSSNGLAGVIEQFF. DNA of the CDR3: TGTGCCAGCAGCTCGAATGGACTAGCGGGAGTAATTGAGCAGTTCTTC.

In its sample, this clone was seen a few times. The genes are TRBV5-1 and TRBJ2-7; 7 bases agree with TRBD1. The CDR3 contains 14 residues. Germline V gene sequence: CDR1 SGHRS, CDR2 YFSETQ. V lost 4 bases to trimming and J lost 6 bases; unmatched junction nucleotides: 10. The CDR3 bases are TGCGCCAGCAGCGCAGGGACAGCGATAGGCGAGCAGTACTTC. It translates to CASSAGTAIGEQYF.

CDR3 residues: CASSLREVLNEQFF. CDR3 bases: TGTGCCAGCAGCTTAAGGGAGGTCCTCAATGAGCAGTTCTTC. The chain couples TRBV11-1 to TRBJ2-1; possible D gene TRBD2, 6 bases. Trimming stripped 2 bases from V and 6 bases from J, with 11 bases between. The CDR3 extends over 14 amino acids. Germline values: CDR1 SGHAT, CDR2 FQDESV (reference sequence). Full variable domain (outside the CDR3, taken from reference TRBV11-1 and TRBJ2-1): EAEVAQSPRYKITEKSQAVAFWCDPISGHATLYWYRQILGQGPELLVQFQDESVVDDSQLPKDRFSAERLKGVDSTLKIQPAELGDSAMYLCASSLREVLNEQFFGPGTRLTVL.

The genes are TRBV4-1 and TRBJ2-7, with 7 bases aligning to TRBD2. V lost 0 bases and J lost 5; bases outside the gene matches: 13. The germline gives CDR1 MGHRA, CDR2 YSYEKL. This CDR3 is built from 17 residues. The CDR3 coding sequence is TGCGCCAGCAGCCAAGATTTTTGGACTAGATCCCACCACGAGCAGTACTTC. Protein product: CASSQDFWTRSHHEQYF.

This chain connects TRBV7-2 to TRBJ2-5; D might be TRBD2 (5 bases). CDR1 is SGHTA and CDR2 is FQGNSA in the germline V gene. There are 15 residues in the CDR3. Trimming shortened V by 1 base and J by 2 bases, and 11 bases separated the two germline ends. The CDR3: CASSLGSSLQETQYF. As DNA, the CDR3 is TGTGCCAGCAGCTTAGGTTCTAGCCTGCAAGAGACCCAGTACTTC.

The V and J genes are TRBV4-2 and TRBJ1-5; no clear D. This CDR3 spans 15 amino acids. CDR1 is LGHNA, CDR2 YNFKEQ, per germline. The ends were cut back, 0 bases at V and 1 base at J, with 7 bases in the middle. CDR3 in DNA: TGTGCCAGCAGCCAAGATCGCCCGAGCAATCAGCCCCAGCATTTT. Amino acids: CASSQDRPSNQPQHF.